The subject of this entry is one T cell receptor beta chain. Repertoires were generated with immunoSEQ multiplex PCR, while TCRdb's copy carries only in-frame clones and drops some. The repertoire holds approximately 280,000 clones, with 86% as singletons. This sample is drawn from a study of blood T cell repertoires in COVID-19. Germline lookup yields CDR1 MDHEN and CDR2 SYDVKM. CDR3 length: 15 amino acids. Trimming took off 3 bases at V and 2 bases at J, with 14 bases between the two ends. Cohort 3 recovered donors had two negative PCRs, clearance, or symptom resolution. Specimen: PBMCs or T cells enriched from blood (not recorded which). The chain links TRBV28 to TRBJ2-7; D is perhaps TRBD2 (5 bases). The origin of this receptor is a woman younger than 35 who had recovered from COVID-19. The chain's CDR3 is CASSLVGMEAYEQYF. The CDR3 DNA sequence: TGTGCCAGCAGTTTGGTCGGGATGGAAGCCTACGAGCAGTACTTC.